The 9 T cell receptor beta chains presented below share a single source sample, sequenced in a study of follicular helper T cells after annual influenza vaccination. The assay was immunoSEQ multiplex PCR, and TCRdb's table has in-frame clones only and misses some. Among about 14,000 clones listed, 84% were seen once. Time point specified: 2014-2015 season, pre-vaccination. The specimen was CXCR5- memory CD4+ T cells sorted from blood, collected on the day of influenza vaccination. The receptors come from an adult who received the influenza vaccine.

J is TRBJ1-5 and V is TRBV19; possibly TRBD1 for D (5 bases). With 7 bases removed from V and 3 bases from J, the gap between germline ends came to 16 bases. Looked up from germline, CDR1 is LNHDA and CDR2 is SQIVND (reference sequence). The CDR3 is made up of 15 amino acids. CDR3 in amino acids: CASTPRGGYNQPQHF. Written as DNA, the CDR3 is TGTGCCAGTACCCCGAGGGGCGGCTACAATCAGCCCCAGCATTTT. Filled out from reference TRBV19 and TRBJ1-5, the complete variable domain reads DGGITQSPKYLFRKEGQNVTLSCEQNLNHDAMYWYRQDPGQGLRLIYYSQIVNDFQKGDIAEGYSVSREKKESFPLTVTSAQKNPTAFYLCASTPRGGYNQPQHFGDGTRLSIL.

As regards this clone: The junction shows a germline mismatch at one end, possibly a read error. This chain joins TRBV6-5 and TRBJ2-7; D gene unclear. CDR3 size: 15 residues. Germline V gene data show CDR1 as MNHEY and CDR2 as SVGAGI. CDR3 residues: CASSLGRLSSNEQYF. The CDR3 region has the DNA TGTGCCAGCAGTCTTGGACGCCTGTCCTCCAACGAGCAGTACTTC.

The genes are TRBV5-4 and TRBJ1-2; TRBD1 might be the D (6 bases). CDR1 is SGHNT and CDR2 is YYREEE in the germline V gene (reference sequence). This CDR3 has 14 residues. Trimming shortened V by 4 bases and J by 8 bases, and 18 bases separated the two germline ends. The CDR3 protein is CASSEWTASRGYTF. DNA of the CDR3: TGTGCCAGCAGCGAGTGGACAGCAAGTCGGGGCTACACCTTC.

The sample holds a few counts of this clone. V and J are TRBV10-1 and TRBJ2-7, with a weak D call TRBD2 (5 bases). Germline V CDR1 and CDR2: WNHNN, SYGVQD (reference sequence). This CDR3 comprises 13 residues. Trimming cost V 10 bases and J 3 bases, with 16 bases left between them. The CDR3 nucleotides read TGCGCCACCGGACGGGGAAAGGGCTACGAGCAGTACTTC. It specifies CATGRGKGYEQYF.

The gene calls are TRBV9 and TRBJ2-1; 7 bases match TRBD2. V lost 4 bases and J lost 7; bases outside the gene matches: 14. The CDR3 contains 16 residues. In germline, CDR1 is SGDLS, CDR2 YYNGEE. For the CDR3, the DNA is TGTGCCAGCAGCAGTCAAGGCGGGGGAGCCTCGAATGAGCAGTTCTTC. It is translated as CASSSQGGGASNEQFF.

The chain has TRBV7-8 and TRBJ1-1; D is unclear. This CDR3 has 15 residues. V lost 7 bases and J 0 bases, leaving 15 bases between the germline ends. Germline lookup yields CDR1 SGHVS and CDR2 FQNEAQ. CDR3 bases: TGTGCCAGCACCTCATATCCGCAATTGAACACTGAAGCTTTCTTT. Protein product: CASTSYPQLNTEAFF.

This sequence joins TRBV4-2 and TRBJ1-1; 10 nucleotides line up with TRBD1. CDR1 is LGHNA and CDR2 is YNFKEQ in the germline V gene. V gave up 0 bases and J gave up 5 bases; unmatched junction bases: 9. The CDR3 is 17 residues long. Here the CDR3 DNA reads TGTGCCAGCAGCCAAGAAGGCGACAGGGGGCCTCGAACTGAAGCTTTCTTT. This encodes CASSQEGDRGPRTEAFF.

This clone has just a few counts. The chain combines TRBV27 with TRBJ2-7, with D possibly TRBD1 on 5 matching bases. Trimming left V 2 bases short and J 0 bases short, with 11 bases between. CDR1 MNHEY and CDR2 SMNVEV come from the germline V gene (reference sequence). The CDR3 is made up of 15 amino acids. CDR3 bases: TGTGCCAGCAGTTTAAGGGGCAGAAGCTCCTACGAGCAGTACTTC. This translates into CASSLRGRSSYEQYF.

This clone was counted once. This rearrangement joins TRBV4-1 to TRBJ2-3; 13 bases fit TRBD2. Germline trimming cut 4 bases from V and 1 base from J; bases unmatched to any gene: 17. Germline V CDR1 and CDR2: MGHRA, YSYEKL. This CDR3 contains 21 residues. In DNA form, the CDR3 reads TGCGCCAGCAGCCGAGAGAGTCGCAAGGGACTAGCGGGGAGGGGCACAGATACGCAGTATTTT. It encodes CASSRESRKGLAGRGTDTQYF.